This TCR beta chain appears in the sequencing data of a study of shared clonotypes between healthy human individuals. Study-wide findings and caveats: The study sampled only blood, and tissue repertoires likely differ. Estimated richness values were generally larger in naive subsets than in memory subsets.

Data came from immunoSEQ multiplex PCR; TCRdb stores just in-frame clones and leaves some out. The sample has about 710,000 clones, less than 80% seen once. About this clone itself: The antigen remains undetermined.

From CD4+ cells came CD45RA+ naive and CD45RA-negative memory subsets. V lost 1 base, J lost 3 bases, and 10 bases lay in between. Germline CDR1 is SGHVS and CDR2 is FQNEAQ. This CDR3 region has 15 residues. Material for sequencing was memory CD4+ T cells sorted from blood. Specified subset: CD45RA-negative fraction. The sequence was collected from a woman aged 25 to 39 in good health. V is TRBV7-8 and J is TRBJ1-5; unclear D gene. The DNA for the CDR3 is TGTGCCAGCAGCTTAGGGCAGTCGGACAATCAGCCCCAGCATTTT. Translation gives CASSLGQSDNQPQHF.